The 9 T cell receptor beta chains below come from one sample, sequenced in a study of blood T cell repertoires in COVID-19. Profiled with immunoSEQ multiplex PCR; TCRdb holds only in-frame clones, not every one. In the table there are roughly 13,000 clones, around 80% of which are singletons. The specimen was peripheral blood. All receptors come from a woman aged 45 to 65 with active or convalescent COVID-19.

This chain uses TRBV5-1 with TRBJ2-3; 9 bases line up with TRBD1. This CDR3 is built from 15 residues. Germline V gene sequence: CDR1 SGHRS, CDR2 YFSETQ. J lost 3 bases, V lost 3 bases, and 5 bases had no gene match. CDR3: CASSSRTGDTDTQYF. The CDR3 DNA reads TGCGCCAGCAGCTCCCGGACAGGGGATACAGATACGCAGTATTTT.

The chain joins TRBV7-2 to TRBJ1-2; D unclear. The germline V gene encodes CDR1 SGHTA and CDR2 FQGNSA. This CDR3 region has 15 residues. V gave up 1 base and J gave up 8 bases, with 17 bases separating them. The DNA of the CDR3 is TGTGCCAGCAGCTTAGAACTTTTGGGGAGAAGGGGCTACACCTTC. Its translation is CASSLELLGRRGYTF.

The chain is built from TRBV9 and TRBJ2-3; 10 positions agree with TRBD2. The CDR3 length is 15 residues. Trimming removed 2 bases from V and 1 base from J; junction bases left unmatched: 1. The germline V gene has CDR1 SGDLS and CDR2 YYNGEE. The DNA for the CDR3 is TGTGCCAGCAGCGTTCTAGCGGGGGGCACAGATACGCAGTATTTT. Its translation is CASSVLAGGTDTQYF.

This clone was seen only a few times. The V gene is TRBV28, the J gene TRBJ2-1; 9 positions agree with TRBD2. Germline V gene sequence: CDR1 MDHEN, CDR2 SYDVKM. This CDR3 is built from 16 residues. J lost 6 bases, V lost 4 bases, and 10 bases had no gene match. The chain's CDR3 is CASSYPASGMGNEQFF. The CDR3 DNA reads as TGTGCCAGCAGTTACCCGGCTAGCGGGATGGGCAATGAGCAGTTCTTC.

The rearrangement uses TRBV7-8 and TRBJ1-2; no definite D call. This CDR3 region has 14 residues. V was pared by 1 base and J by 8 bases, with 14 bases between. The germline gives CDR1 SGHVS, CDR2 FQNEAQ. The CDR3 sequence is CASSLVLRSWGYTF. DNA of the CDR3: TGTGCCAGCAGCTTAGTCCTCCGGAGCTGGGGCTACACCTTC.

This clone is categorized as medium-sized. The chain carries TRBV2 and TRBJ1-1; no clear D. Germline CDR1 SNHLY, CDR2 FYNNEI. V lost 3 bases, J lost 10 bases, and 15 bases lay in between. The CDR3 has 13 amino acids. CDR3 nucleotide sequence: TGTGCCAGCAGTGAGTCTATGTCGGGGAGAGCTTTCTTT. It yields the protein CASSESMSGRAFF.

The chain links TRBV9 to TRBJ2-2, with 10 positions matching TRBD2. CDR1 is SGDLS and CDR2 is YYNGEE in the germline V gene. Trimming removed 6 bases from V and 7 bases from J; junction bases left unmatched: 3. This CDR3 is built from 13 residues. This CDR3 is CASTLAGVGELFF. The CDR3 coding sequence is TGTGCCAGCACGCTAGCGGGAGTCGGGGAGCTGTTTTTT.

The V call is TRBV28, the J call TRBJ1-3, with 8 bases that match TRBD1. The J segment lost 0 bases and the V segment lost 6 bases, leaving 1 base of the junction unmatched. CDR1 MDHEN and CDR2 SYDVKM come from the germline V gene. The CDR3 runs to 14 residues. This CDR3 is CASRGTGSGNTIYF. CDR3 DNA: TGTGCCAGCAGGGGGACAGGCTCTGGAAACACCATATATTTT.

V gene TRBV6-1 combines with J gene TRBJ1-6, with D possibly TRBD1 on 6 matching bases. With 2 bases removed from V and 8 bases from J, the gap between germline ends came to 10 bases. This CDR3 contains 14 residues. Germline CDR1 MNHNS, CDR2 SASEGT. The CDR3 nucleotides are TGTGCCAGCAGTGAATGGGGGCGTGATTCACCCCTCCACTTT. Its protein product is CASSEWGRDSPLHF.